This TCR beta chain is drawn from a study of CD8 T cells in ankylosing spondylitis. Study-level results: Blood from ankylosing spondylitis patients appeared to carry a characteristic eight-variant TCR beta motif.

TCRdb re-called the 5' RACE reads with MiXCR, one entry per CDR3 protein. This table has about 800,000 distinct CDR3 sequences, over 9.5% appearing once. Of note for this clonotype: Its antigen is undetermined.

The CDR3 extends over 16 amino acids. The sample taken for sequencing was blood, either unsorted or a sorted T cell fraction (not recorded which). The V and J genes are TRBV21-1 and TRBJ2-3; the table calls TRBD2, which could not be checked here. TRBV21-1 is deemed a pseudogene. The receptor comes from a male donor with ankylosing spondylitis. The CDR3 protein is CASRPGLAGGSVTQYF. Written as DNA, the CDR3 is TGTGCCAGCAGGCCGGGACTAGCGGGGGGTTCGGTTACGCAGTATTTT.